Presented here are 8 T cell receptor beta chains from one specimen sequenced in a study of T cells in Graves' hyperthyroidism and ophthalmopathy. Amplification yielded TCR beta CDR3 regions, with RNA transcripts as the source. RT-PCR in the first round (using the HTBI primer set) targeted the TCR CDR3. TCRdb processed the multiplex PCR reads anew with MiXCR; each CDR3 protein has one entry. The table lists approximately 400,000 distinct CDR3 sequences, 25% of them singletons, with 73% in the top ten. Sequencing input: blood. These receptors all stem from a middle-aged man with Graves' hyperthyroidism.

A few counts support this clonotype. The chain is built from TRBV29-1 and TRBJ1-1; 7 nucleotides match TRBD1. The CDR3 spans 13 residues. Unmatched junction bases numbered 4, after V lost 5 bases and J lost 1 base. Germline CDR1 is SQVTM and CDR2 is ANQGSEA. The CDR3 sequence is CSVKGQQNTEAFF. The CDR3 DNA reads TGCAGCGTTAAGGGACAGCAGAACACTGAAGCTTTCTTT.

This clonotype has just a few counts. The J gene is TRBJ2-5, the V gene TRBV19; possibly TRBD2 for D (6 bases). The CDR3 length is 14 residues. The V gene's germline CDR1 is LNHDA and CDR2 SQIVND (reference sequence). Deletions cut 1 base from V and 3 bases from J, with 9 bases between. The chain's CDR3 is CASSIVGGKETQYF. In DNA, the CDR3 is TGTGCCAGTAGTATAGTCGGCGGGAAAGAGACCCAGTACTTC.

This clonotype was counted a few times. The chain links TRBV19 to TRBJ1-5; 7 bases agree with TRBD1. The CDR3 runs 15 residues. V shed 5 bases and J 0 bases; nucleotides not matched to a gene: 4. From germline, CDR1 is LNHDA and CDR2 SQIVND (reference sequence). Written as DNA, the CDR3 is TGTGCCAGTAGTGGGACAGCGCATAGCAATCAGCCCCAGCATTTT. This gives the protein CASSGTAHSNQPQHF.

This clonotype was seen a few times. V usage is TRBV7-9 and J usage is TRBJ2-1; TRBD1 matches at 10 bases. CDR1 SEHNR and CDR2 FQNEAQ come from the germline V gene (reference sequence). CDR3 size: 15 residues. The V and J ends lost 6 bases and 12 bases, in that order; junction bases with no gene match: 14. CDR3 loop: CASSSSGTGVRGQFF. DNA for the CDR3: TGTGCCAGCAGTTCCTCCGGGACAGGGGTAAGGGGGCAGTTCTTC. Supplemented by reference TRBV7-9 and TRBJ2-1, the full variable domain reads DTGVSQNPRHKITKRGQNVTFRCDPISEHNRLYWYRQTLGQGPEFLTYFQNEAQLEKSRLLSDRFSAERPKGSFSTLEIQRTEQGDSAMYLCASSSSGTGVRGQFFGPGTRLTVL.

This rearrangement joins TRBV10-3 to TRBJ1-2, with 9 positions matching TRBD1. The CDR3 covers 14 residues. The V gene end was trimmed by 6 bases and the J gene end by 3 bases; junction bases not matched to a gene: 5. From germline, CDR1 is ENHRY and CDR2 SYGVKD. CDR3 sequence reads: CAIRGTGIDYGYTF. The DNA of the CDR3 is TGTGCCATCAGGGGGACAGGGATTGACTATGGCTACACCTTC.

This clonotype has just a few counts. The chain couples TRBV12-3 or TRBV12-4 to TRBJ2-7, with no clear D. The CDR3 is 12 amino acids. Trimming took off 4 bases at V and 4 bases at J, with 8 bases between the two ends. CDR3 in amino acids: CASSYQIYEQYF. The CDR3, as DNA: TGTGCCAGCAGTTACCAGATATACGAGCAGTACTTC.

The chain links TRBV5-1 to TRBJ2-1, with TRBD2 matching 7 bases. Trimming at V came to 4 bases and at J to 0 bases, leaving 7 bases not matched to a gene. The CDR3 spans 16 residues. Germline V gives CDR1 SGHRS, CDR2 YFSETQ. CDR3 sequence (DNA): TGCGCCAGCAGCCCACGGGGGGAGAGCTCCTACAATGAGCAGTTCTTC. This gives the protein CASSPRGESSYNEQFF.

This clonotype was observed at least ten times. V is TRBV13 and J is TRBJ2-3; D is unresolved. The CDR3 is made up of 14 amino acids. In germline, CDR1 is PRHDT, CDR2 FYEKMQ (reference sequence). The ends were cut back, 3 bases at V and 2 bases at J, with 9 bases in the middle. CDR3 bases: TGTGCCAGCAGCTTGATAAGGGACACAGATACGCAGTATTTT. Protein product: CASSLIRDTDTQYF.